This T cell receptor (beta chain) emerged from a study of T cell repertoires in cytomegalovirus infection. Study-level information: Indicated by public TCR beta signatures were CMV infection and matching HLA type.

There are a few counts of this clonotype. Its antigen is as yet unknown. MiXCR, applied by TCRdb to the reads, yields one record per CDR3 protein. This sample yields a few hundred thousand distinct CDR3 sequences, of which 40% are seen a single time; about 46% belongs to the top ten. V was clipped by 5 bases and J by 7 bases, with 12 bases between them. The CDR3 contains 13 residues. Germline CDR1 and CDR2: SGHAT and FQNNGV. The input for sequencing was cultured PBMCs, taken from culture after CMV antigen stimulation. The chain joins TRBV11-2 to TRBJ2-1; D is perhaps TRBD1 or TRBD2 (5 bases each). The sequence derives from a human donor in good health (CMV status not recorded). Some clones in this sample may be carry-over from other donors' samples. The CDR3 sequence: CASSPSWGNEQFF. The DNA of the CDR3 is TGTGCCAGCAGCCCCAGTTGGGGGAATGAGCAGTTCTTC.